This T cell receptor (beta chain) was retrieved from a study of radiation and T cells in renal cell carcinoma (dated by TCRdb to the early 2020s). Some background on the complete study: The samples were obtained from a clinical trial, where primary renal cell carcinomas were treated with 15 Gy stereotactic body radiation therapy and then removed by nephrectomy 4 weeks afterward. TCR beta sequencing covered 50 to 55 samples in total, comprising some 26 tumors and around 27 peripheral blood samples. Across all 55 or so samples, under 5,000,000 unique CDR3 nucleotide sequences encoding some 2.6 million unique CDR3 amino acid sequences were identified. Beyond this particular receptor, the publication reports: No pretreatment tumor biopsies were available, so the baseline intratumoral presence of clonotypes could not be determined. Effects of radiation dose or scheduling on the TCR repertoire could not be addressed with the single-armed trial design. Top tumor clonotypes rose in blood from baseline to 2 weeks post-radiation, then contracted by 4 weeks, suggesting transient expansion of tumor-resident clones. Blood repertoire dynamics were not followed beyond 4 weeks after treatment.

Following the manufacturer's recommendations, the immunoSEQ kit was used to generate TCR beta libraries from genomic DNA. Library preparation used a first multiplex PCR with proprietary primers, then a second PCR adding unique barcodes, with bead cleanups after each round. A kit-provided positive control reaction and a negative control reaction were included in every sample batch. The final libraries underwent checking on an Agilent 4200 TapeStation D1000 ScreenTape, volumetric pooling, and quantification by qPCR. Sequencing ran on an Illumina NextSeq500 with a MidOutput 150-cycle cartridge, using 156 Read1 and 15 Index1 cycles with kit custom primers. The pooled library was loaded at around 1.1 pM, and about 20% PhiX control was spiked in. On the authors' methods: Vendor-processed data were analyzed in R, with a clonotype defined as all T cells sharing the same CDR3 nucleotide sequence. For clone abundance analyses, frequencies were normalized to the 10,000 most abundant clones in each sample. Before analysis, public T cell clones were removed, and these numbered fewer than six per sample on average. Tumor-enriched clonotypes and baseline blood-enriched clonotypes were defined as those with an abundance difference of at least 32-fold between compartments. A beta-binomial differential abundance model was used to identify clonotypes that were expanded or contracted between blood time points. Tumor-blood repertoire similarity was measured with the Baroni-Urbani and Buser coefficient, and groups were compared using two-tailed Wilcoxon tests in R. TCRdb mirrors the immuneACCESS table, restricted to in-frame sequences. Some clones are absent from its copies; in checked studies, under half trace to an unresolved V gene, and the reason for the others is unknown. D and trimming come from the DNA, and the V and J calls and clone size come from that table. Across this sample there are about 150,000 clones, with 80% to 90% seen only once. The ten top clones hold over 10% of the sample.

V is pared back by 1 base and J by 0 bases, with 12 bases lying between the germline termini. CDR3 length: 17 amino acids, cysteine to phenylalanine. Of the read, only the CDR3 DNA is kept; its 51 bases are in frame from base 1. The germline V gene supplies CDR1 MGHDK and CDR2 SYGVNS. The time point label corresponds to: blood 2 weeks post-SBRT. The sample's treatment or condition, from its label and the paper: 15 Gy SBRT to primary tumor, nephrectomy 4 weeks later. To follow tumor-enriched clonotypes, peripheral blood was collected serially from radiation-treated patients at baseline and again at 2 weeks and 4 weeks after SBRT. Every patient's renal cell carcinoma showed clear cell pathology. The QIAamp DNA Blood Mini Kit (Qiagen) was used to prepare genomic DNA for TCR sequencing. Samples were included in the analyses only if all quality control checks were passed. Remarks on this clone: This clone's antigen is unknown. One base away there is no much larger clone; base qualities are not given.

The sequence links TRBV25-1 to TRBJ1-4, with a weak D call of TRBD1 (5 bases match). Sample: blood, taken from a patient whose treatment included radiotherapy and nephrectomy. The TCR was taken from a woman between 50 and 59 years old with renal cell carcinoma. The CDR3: CASSESPGVTTNEKLFF. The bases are TGTGCCAGCAGTGAATCTCCGGGGGTGACAACTAATGAAAAACTGTTTTTT.